The next 18 T cell receptor beta chains were all read from a single sample in a study of Graves' ophthalmopathy and Graves' hyperthyroidism. RNA transcripts yielded amplified TCR beta CDR3 regions. First-round RT-PCR employed HTBI primers, with a second-round multiplex PCR after it. MiXCR was run by TCRdb on the multiplex PCR reads, yielding one entry per CDR3 protein. In the table there are a few hundred thousand distinct CDR3 sequences, about a sixth of which are singletons. Sample: peripheral blood. The receptors originated from an adult woman with stable Graves' hyperthyroidism.

V gene TRBV12-3 or TRBV12-4 combines with J gene TRBJ2-5, with 7 nucleotides matching TRBD2. J gave up 5 bases and V 8 bases, and 5 bases lay outside the gene matches. CDR3 length equals 12 residues. CDR3 DNA sequence: TGTGCCAGCGGTGGGGGGGTGGAGACCCAGTACTTC. As protein: CASGGGVETQYF.

This clonotype was counted many times. This CDR3 reads CASSQGRRETQYF. In DNA, the CDR3 is TGTGCCAGCAGCCAGGGGCGGCGAGAGACCCAGTACTTC. This rearrangement joins TRBV3-1 to TRBJ2-5; a possible D gene is TRBD1 (5 bases). The V end lost 3 bases, the J end lost 4 bases, and 9 bases lay between the germline ends. Per the germline V gene, CDR1 is LGHDT and CDR2 is YNNKEL (reference sequence). CDR3 length: 13 residues.

The chain recombines TRBV3-1 with TRBJ2-7, with 12 positions matching TRBD2. With 4 bases clipped from V and 5 bases from J, the junction kept 3 bases outside the gene matches. This CDR3 has 14 amino acids. Per the germline V gene, CDR1 is LGHDT and CDR2 is YNNKEL (reference sequence). As DNA, the CDR3 is TGTGCCAGCAGCCGTGCTAGCGGGAGGGACGAGCAGTACTTC. It encodes CASSRASGRDEQYF.

This sequence joins TRBV9 and TRBJ1-1, with 7 bases matching TRBD1. This CDR3 has 16 amino acids. Germline lookup yields CDR1 SGDLS and CDR2 YYNGEE. Germline trimming cut 2 bases from V and 0 bases from J; bases unmatched to any gene: 7. CDR3 nucleotides: TGTGCCAGCAGCGTGGGGGACAGCCGGATGAACACTGAAGCTTTCTTT. Encoded protein: CASSVGDSRMNTEAFF.

This clonotype was counted ten times or more. This chain connects TRBV27 to TRBJ1-1; 7 nucleotides match TRBD1. Germline V CDR1 and CDR2: MNHEY, SMNVEV (reference sequence). This CDR3 is 13 amino acids long. With V trimmed by 5 bases and J by 11 bases, 11 bases remained unmatched. The CDR3 nucleotides read TGTGCCAGCAGTACCCGACAGGGAAGGGGGGCTTTCTTT. Translating gives CASSTRQGRGAFF.

Ten or more counts support this clonotype. The V call is TRBV19, the J call TRBJ2-6; D tentatively reads TRBD1 or TRBD2 (5 bases each). Germline CDR1 reads LNHDA; CDR2 reads SQIVND (reference sequence). Trimming pared 0 bases from V and 2 bases from J, leaving 5 bases between. The CDR3 contains 15 residues. CDR3 protein: CASSIEGAGANVLTF. Here the CDR3 DNA reads TGTGCCAGTAGTATAGAGGGGGCTGGGGCCAACGTCCTGACTTTC.

This clonotype was observed many times. This chain joins TRBV27 and TRBJ2-7; 7 bases are a match to TRBD2. The CDR3 contains 13 residues. V shed 6 bases, J shed 2 bases, and the junction held 4 bases outside the gene matches. Looked up from germline, CDR1 is MNHEY and CDR2 is SMNVEV (reference sequence). The CDR3 nucleotides are TGTGCCAGCAGCCCGGGACTAACCTACGAGCAGTACTTC. Its protein is CASSPGLTYEQYF.

The table lists this clonotype with many counts. V is TRBV28 and J is TRBJ2-4; either TRBD1 or TRBD2 may supply D (5 bases each). This CDR3 comprises 12 residues. Germline V lookup: CDR1 MDHEN, CDR2 SYDVKM. Trimming removed 3 bases at V and 11 bases at J, with 11 bases between. The CDR3 DNA follows: TGTGCCAGCAGTTTCTTTAGGGACGTTCAGTACTTC. This gives the protein CASSFFRDVQYF.

In its sample, this clonotype was seen many times. The chain has TRBV29-1 and TRBJ2-5; TRBD1 matches at 10 bases. Trimming took 6 bases from V and 2 from J; bases not matched to a gene: 3. Germline V gene lookup returns CDR1 SQVTM and CDR2 ANQGSEA. The CDR3 contains 13 residues. The CDR3 DNA reads TGCAGCGTAGGGGACAGGGGTCAAGAGACCCAGTACTTC. Translation: CSVGDRGQETQYF. Full variable domain (missing parts from reference TRBV29-1 and TRBJ2-5): SAVISQKPSRDICQRGTSLTIQCQVDSQVTMMFWYRQQPGQSLTLIATANQGSEATYESGFVIDKFPISRPNLTFSTLTVSNMSPEDSSIYLCSVGDRGQETQYFGPGTRLLVL.

This clonotype showed up many times. The chain is built from TRBV10-3 and TRBJ1-1; D may be TRBD1 (5 bases). Germline V gene lookup returns CDR1 ENHRY and CDR2 SYGVKD. Deletions cut 4 bases from V and 2 bases from J, with 8 bases between. The CDR3 contains 13 residues. The CDR3 protein is CAISADTNTEAFF. As DNA, the CDR3 is TGTGCCATCAGTGCGGACACTAACACTGAAGCTTTCTTT.

J is TRBJ1-2 and V is TRBV12-3 or TRBV12-4; perhaps TRBD1 as D (6 bases). V was shortened by 5 bases and J by 8 bases, with 12 bases between the two germline ends. There are 12 residues in the CDR3. CDR3 residues: CASSNQGQGYTF. As DNA, the CDR3 is TGTGCCAGCAGTAACCAGGGGCAGGGCTACACCTTC.

A few counts support this clonotype. The rearrangement joins TRBV3-1 to TRBJ2-7, with 8 bases matching TRBD2. V lost 8 bases and J lost 7; bases outside the gene matches: 16. CDR1 is LGHDT and CDR2 is YNNKEL in the germline V gene (reference sequence). CDR3 length: 15 amino acids. The CDR3 loop reads CASASRREVGWEQYF. The CDR3 coding sequence is TGTGCCAGCGCCAGCCGGCGGGAGGTCGGATGGGAGCAGTACTTC.

The chain joins TRBV6-1 to TRBJ1-5, with 9 bases lining up with TRBD1. CDR1 is MNHNS and CDR2 is SASEGT in the germline V gene. The CDR3 covers 17 residues. J gave up 2 bases and V 0 bases, and 5 bases lay outside the gene matches. The CDR3 loop is CASSEAHRGLGNQPQHF. The CDR3 nucleotides are TGTGCCAGCAGTGAAGCGCACAGGGGGCTCGGCAATCAGCCCCAGCATTTT.

There are many counts of this clonotype. DNA of the CDR3: TGTGCCAGCAGCTTAGATTTTAGTCAGCCCCAGCATTTT. It codes for CASSLDFSQPQHF. The gene calls are TRBV11-2 and TRBJ1-5, with D hard to call. Per the germline V gene, CDR1 is SGHAT and CDR2 is FQNNGV. Trimming took 0 bases from V and 6 from J, leaving 6 bases between them. The CDR3 has 13 amino acids. The full variable domain, its missing parts supplied by reference TRBV11-2 and TRBJ1-5, is EAGVAQSPRYKIIEKRQSVAFWCNPISGHATLYWYQQILGQGPKLLIQFQNNGVVDDSQLPKDRFSAERLKGVDSTLKIQPAKLEDSAVYLCASSLDFSQPQHFGDGTRLSIL.

This clonotype was counted at least ten times. The rearrangement uses TRBV5-1 and TRBJ2-7; possibly TRBD2 for D (5 bases). The germline V gene has CDR1 SGHRS and CDR2 YFSETQ. V shed 0 bases and J shed 3 bases, with 13 bases lying between them. The CDR3 runs to 15 residues. The CDR3 sequence is CASSLALGSGYEQYF. In nucleotides, the CDR3 is TGCGCCAGCAGCTTGGCCCTGGGCAGCGGCTACGAGCAGTACTTC.

This clonotype turned up a few times. V and J are TRBV29-1 and TRBJ1-2; possible D gene TRBD1, 5 bases. This CDR3 has 12 amino acids. Germline-derived CDR1 and CDR2 are SQVTM and ANQGSEA. Trimming took off 6 bases at V and 13 bases at J, with 21 bases between the two ends. The chain's CDR3 is CSVDKDSTPVTF. The CDR3 coding sequence is TGCAGCGTGGATAAAGACAGCACACCCGTCACCTTC.

The V call is TRBV11-2, the J call TRBJ2-4; D is unresolved. The CDR3 runs 16 residues. The V gene's germline CDR1 is SGHAT and CDR2 FQNNGV. The V end lost 8 bases, the J end lost 0 bases, and 17 bases lay between the germline ends. The chain's CDR3 is CASGSYMGIAKNIQYF. The CDR3 DNA follows: TGTGCCAGCGGCTCCTACATGGGGATAGCCAAAAACATTCAGTACTTC.

This chain joins TRBV19 and TRBJ1-5, with TRBD1 matching 12 bases. The CDR3 is made up of 17 amino acids. V lost 11 bases, J lost 2 bases, and 13 bases stayed unmatched. Germline CDR1 LNHDA, CDR2 SQIVND (reference sequence). The chain's CDR3 is CAGPRDRGQGGNQPQHF. In nucleotides, the CDR3 is TGTGCCGGACCCCGGGACAGGGGGCAAGGAGGCAATCAGCCCCAGCATTTT.